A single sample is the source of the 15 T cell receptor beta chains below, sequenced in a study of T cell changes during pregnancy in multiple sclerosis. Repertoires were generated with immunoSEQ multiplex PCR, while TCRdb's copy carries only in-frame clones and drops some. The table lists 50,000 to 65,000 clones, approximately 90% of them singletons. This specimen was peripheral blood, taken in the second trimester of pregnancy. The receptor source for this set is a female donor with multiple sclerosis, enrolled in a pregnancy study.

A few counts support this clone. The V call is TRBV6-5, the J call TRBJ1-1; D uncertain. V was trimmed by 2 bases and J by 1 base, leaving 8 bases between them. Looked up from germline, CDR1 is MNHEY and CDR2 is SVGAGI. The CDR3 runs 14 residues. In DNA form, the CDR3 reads TGTGCCAGCAGTTACAACAGACAGAACACTGAAGCTTTCTTT. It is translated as CASSYNRQNTEAFF.

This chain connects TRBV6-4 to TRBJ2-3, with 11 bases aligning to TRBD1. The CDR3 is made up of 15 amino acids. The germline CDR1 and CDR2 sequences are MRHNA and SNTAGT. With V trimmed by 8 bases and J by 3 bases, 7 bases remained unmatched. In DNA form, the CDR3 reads TGTGCCAGCGGAGGGACAGGGGGAACTACAGATACGCAGTATTTT. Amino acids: CASGGTGGTTDTQYF.

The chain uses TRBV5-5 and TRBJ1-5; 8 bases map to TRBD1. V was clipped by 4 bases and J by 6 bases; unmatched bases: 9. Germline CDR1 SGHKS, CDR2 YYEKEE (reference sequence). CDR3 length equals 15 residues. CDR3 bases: TGTGCCAGCAGCCCGACAGGGGTGACCAGTCAGCCCCAGCATTTT. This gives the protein CASSPTGVTSQPQHF.

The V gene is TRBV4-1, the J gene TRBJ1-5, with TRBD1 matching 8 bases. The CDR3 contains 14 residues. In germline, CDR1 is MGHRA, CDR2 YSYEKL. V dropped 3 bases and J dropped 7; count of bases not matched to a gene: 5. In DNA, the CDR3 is TGCGCCAGCAGCCAGACAGGGGTTGGCCAGCCCCAGCATTTT. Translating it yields CASSQTGVGQPQHF.

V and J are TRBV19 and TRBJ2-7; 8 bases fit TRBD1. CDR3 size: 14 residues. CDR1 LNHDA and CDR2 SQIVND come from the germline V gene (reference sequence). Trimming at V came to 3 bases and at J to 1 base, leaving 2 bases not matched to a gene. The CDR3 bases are TGTGCCAGTAGTATCGACAGGGGATCCTACGAGCAGTACTTC. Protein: CASSIDRGSYEQYF.

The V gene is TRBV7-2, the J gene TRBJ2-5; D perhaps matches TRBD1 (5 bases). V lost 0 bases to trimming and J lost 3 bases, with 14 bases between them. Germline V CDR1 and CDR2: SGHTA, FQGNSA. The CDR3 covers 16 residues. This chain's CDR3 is CASSLAYRTLEETQYF. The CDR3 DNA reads TGTGCCAGCAGCTTAGCATATCGGACACTCGAAGAGACCCAGTACTTC.

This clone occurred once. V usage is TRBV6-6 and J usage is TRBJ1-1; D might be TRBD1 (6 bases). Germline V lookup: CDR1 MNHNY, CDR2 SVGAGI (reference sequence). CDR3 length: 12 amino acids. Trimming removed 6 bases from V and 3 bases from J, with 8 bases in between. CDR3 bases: TGTGCCAGCAGCGACAGGTACACTGAAGCTTTCTTT. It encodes CASSDRYTEAFF.

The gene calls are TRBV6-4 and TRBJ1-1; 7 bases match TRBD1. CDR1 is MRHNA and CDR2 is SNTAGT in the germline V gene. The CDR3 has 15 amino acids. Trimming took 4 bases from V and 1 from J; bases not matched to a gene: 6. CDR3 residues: CASSAQGTANTEAFF. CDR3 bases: TGTGCCAGCAGTGCGCAAGGGACAGCGAACACTGAAGCTTTCTTT.

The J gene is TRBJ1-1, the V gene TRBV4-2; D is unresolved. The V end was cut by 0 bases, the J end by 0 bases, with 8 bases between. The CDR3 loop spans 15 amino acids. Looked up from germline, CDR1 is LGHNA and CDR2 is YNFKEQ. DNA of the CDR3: TGTGCCAGCAGCCAAGAGATTTACATGAACACTGAAGCTTTCTTT. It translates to CASSQEIYMNTEAFF.

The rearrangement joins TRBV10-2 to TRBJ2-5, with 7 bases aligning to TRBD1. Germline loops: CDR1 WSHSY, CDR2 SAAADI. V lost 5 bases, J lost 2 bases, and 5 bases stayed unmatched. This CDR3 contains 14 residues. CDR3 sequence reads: CASSLNRGQETQYF. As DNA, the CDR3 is TGCGCCAGCAGTCTCAACAGGGGTCAAGAGACCCAGTACTTC.

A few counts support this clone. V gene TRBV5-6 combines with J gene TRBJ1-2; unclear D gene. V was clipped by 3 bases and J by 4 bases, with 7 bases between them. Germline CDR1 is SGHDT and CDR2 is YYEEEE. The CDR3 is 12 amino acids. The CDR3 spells CASSSGTYGYTF. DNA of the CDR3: TGTGCCAGCAGCTCGGGAACCTATGGCTACACCTTC.

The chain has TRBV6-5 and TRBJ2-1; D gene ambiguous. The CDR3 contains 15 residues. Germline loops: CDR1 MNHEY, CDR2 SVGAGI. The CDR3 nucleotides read TGTGCTTCCCGACTCGGCTCCCGCTCCTACAATGAGCAGTTCTTC. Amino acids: CASRLGSRSYNEQFF.

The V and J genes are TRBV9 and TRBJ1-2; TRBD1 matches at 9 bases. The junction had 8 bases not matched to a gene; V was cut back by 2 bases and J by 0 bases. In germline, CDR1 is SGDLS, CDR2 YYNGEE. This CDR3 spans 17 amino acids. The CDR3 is CASSVRDRAYPNYGYTF. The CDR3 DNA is TGTGCCAGCAGCGTTCGGGACAGGGCGTACCCTAACTATGGCTACACCTTC.

CDR3 region: CASSNQGQSSGNTIYF. In DNA form, the CDR3 reads TGTGCCAGTAGTAACCAGGGGCAGAGCTCTGGAAACACCATATATTTT. The chain couples TRBV19 to TRBJ1-3; the D gene is possibly TRBD1 (6 bases). V dropped 4 bases and J dropped 0 bases, with 13 bases sitting between them. Germline loops: CDR1 LNHDA, CDR2 SQIVND (reference sequence). This CDR3 has 16 amino acids.

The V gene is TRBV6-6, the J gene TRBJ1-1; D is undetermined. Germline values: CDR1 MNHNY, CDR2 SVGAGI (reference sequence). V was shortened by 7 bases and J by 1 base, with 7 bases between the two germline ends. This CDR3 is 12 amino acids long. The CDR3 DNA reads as TGTGCCAGCAATTTGGCGAACACTGAAGCTTTCTTT. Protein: CASNLANTEAFF.